This T cell receptor beta chain was recorded in a study of metastatic and nonmetastatic thyroid tumors. Overall study: Malignant thyroid and benign thyroid patients provided blood and tumor or nodule tissue whose repertoires were compared. General study points: Benign nodules reportedly had significantly lower TCR beta diversity than malignant thyroid tumors in blood and tumor.

This clone occurred many times. Its antigen is unidentified. The junction had 6 bases not matched to a gene; V was cut back by 0 bases and J by 8 bases. CDR1 SGHAT and CDR2 FQNNGV come from the germline V gene. The length of the CDR3 is 15 residues. No patient received treatment before thyroid surgery. Original methodology: A classifier of distant metastasis in papillary thyroid cancer was built from CDR3 differences (across clinicopathological groups). TCRdb ran MiXCR on the PCR reads. TCRdb's processing, not the authors', yielded these V and J calls. The repertoire holds 20,000 to 25,000 clones, with around 12% as singletons.

The sequence was collected from a female donor with papillary thyroid cancer or a benign thyroid nodule (not recorded which). Some clones in this sample may be carry-over from other donors' samples. The chain recombines TRBV11-2 with TRBJ2-1; TRBD2 aligns across 8 bases. Sequencing was performed on blood. CDR3 coding DNA: TGTGCCAGCAGCTTAGAAGGAGCGGGAGTTGATGAGCAGTTCTTC. Translating it yields CASSLEGAGVDEQFF.